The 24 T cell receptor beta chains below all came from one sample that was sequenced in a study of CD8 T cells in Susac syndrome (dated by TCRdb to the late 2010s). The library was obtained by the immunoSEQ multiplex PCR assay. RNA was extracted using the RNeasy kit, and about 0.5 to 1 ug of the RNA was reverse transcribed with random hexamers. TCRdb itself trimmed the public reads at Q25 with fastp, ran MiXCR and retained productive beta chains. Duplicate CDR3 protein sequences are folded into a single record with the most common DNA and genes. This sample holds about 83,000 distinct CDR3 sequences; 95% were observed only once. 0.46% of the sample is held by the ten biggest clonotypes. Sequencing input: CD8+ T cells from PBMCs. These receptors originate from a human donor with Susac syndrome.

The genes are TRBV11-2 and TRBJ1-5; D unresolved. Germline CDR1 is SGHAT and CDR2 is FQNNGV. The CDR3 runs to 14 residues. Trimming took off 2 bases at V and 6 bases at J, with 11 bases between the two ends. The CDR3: CASSLRQSGQPQHF. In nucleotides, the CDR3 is TGTGCCAGCAGCTTAAGACAAAGCGGTCAGCCCCAGCATTTT.

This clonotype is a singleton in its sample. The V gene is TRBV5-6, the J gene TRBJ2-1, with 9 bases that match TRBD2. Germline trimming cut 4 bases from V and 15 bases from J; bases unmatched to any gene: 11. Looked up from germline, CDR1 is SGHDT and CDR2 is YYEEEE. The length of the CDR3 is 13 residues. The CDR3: CASSLSGGLALFF. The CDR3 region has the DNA TGTGCCAGCAGCCTGTCTGGAGGACTAGCGTTGTTCTTC.

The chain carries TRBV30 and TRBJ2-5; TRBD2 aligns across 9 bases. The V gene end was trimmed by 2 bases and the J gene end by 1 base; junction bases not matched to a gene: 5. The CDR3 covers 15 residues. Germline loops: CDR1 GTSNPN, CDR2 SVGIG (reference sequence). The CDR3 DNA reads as TGTGCCTGGAGTTTAGTAGCGGGGGTCCAAGAGACCCAGTACTTC. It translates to CAWSLVAGVQETQYF.

The CDR3 spells CASSRMGTNEKLFF. For the CDR3, the DNA is TGTGCCAGCAGTCGAATGGGCACTAATGAAAAACTGTTTTTT. The genes are TRBV6-5 and TRBJ1-4; D unclear. In germline, CDR1 is MNHEY, CDR2 SVGAGI. This CDR3 region has 14 residues. V lost 5 bases, J lost 2 bases, and 9 bases lay in between.

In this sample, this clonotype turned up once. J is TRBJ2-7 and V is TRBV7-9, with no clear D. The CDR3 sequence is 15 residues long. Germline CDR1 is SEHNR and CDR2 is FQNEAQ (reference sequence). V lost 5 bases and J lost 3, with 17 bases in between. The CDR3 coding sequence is TGTGCCAGCAGCGGCGAGGCAGGCCGATACTACGAGCAGTACTTC. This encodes CASSGEAGRYYEQYF.

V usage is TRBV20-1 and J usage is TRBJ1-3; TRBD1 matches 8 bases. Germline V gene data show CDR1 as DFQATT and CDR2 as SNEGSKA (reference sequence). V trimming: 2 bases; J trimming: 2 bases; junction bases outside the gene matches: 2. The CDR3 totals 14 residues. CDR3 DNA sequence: TGCAGTGCTAGACAGGGGGCAACTGGAAACACCATATATTTT. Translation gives CSARQGATGNTIYF.

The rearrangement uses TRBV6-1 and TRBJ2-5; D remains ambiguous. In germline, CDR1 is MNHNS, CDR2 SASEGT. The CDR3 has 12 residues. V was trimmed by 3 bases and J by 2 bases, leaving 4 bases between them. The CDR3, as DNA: TGTGCCAGCAGTGACGTACAAGAGACCCAGTACTTC. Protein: CASSDVQETQYF.

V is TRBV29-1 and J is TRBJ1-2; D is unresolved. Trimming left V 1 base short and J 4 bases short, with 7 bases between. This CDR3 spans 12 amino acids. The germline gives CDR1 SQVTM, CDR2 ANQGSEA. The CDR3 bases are TGCAGCGTTGAAGGGATCAGCTATGGCTACACCTTC. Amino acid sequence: CSVEGISYGYTF.

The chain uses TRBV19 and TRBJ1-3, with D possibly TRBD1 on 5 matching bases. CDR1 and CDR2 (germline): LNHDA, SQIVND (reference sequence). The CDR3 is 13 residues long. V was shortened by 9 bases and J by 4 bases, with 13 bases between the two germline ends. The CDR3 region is CARVPGAGNTIYF. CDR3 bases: TGTGCCAGGGTCCCTGGGGCAGGAAACACCATATATTTT. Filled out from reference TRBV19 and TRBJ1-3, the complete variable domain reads DGGITQSPKYLFRKEGQNVTLSCEQNLNHDAMYWYRQDPGQGLRLIYYSQIVNDFQKGDIAEGYSVSREKKESFPLTVTSAQKNPTAFYLCARVPGAGNTIYFGEGSWLTVV.

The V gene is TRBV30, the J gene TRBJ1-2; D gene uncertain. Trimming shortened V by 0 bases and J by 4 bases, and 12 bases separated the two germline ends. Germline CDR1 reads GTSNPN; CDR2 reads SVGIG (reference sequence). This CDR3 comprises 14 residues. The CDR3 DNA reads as TGTGCCTGGAGTGTACCTCCCTTTATCTATGGCTACACCTTC. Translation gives CAWSVPPFIYGYTF.

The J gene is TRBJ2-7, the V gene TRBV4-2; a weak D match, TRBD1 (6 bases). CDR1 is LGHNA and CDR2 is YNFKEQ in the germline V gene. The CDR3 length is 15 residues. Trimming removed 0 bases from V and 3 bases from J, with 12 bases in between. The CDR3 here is CASSQDPDRIYEQYF. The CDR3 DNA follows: TGTGCCAGCAGCCAAGATCCCGACAGGATCTACGAGCAGTACTTC.

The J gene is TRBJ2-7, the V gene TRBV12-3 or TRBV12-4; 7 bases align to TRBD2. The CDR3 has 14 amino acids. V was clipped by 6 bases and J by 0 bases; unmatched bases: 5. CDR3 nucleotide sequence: TGTGCCAGCAGCTTGGGGGGGGTCTCCTACGAGCAGTACTTC. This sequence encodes CASSLGGVSYEQYF.

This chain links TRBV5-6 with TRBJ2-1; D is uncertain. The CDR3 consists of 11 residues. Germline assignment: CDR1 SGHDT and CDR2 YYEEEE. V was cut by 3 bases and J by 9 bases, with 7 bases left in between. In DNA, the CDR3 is TGTGCCAGCAGCTCCGATAGTGAGCAGTTCTTC. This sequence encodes CASSSDSEQFF.

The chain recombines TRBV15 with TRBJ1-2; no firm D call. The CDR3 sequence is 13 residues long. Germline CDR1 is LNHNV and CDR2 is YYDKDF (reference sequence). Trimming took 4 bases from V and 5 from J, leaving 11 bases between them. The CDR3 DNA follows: TGTGCCACCAGCACTCCCGCACAGTATGGCTACACCTTC. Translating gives CATSTPAQYGYTF.

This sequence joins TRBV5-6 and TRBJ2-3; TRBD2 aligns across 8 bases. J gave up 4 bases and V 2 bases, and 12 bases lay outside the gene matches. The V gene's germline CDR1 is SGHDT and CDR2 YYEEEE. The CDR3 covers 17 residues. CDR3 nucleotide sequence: TGTGCCAGCAGCTTCATACGAACTAGCGGAGTCTCAGATACGCAGTATTTT. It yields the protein CASSFIRTSGVSDTQYF.

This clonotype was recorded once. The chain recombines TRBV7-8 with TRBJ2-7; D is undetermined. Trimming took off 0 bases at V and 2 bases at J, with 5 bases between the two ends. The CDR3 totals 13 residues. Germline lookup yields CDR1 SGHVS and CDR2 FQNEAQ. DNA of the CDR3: TGTGCCAGCAGCTTAGCCCGAGCCTACGAGCAGTACTTC. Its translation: CASSLARAYEQYF.

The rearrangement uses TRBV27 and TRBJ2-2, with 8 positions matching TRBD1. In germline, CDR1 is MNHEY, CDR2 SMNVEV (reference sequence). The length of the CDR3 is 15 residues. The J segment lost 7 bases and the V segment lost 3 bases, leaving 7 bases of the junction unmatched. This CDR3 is CASSFEGTGHGELFF. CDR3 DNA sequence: TGTGCCAGCAGTTTTGAAGGGACAGGTCACGGGGAGCTGTTTTTT.

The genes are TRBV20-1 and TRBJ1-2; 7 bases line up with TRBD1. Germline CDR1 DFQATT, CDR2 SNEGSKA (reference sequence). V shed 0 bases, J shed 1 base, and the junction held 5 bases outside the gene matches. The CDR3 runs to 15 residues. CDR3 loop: CSARESDRVNYGYTF. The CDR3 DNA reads TGCAGTGCTAGAGAATCCGACAGGGTTAACTATGGCTACACCTTC.

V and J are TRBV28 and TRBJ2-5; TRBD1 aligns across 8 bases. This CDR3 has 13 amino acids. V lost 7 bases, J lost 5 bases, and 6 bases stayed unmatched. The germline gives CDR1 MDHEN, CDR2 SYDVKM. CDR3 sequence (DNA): TGTGCCAGCACTTCGGACAGGGCCGAGACCCAGTACTTC. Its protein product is CASTSDRAETQYF.

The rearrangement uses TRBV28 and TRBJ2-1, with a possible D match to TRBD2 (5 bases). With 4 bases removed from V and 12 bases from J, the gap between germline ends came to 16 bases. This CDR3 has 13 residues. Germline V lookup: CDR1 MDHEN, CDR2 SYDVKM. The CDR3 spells CASSSIDMRVQFF. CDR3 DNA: TGTGCCAGCAGTTCCATCGACATGCGGGTGCAGTTCTTC. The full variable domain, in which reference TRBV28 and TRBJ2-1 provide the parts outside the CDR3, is DVKVTQSSRYLVKRTGEKVFLECVQDMDHENMFWYRQDPGLGLRLIYFSYDVKMKEKGDIPEGYSVSREKKERFSLILESASTNQTSMYLCASSSIDMRVQFFGPGTRLTVL.

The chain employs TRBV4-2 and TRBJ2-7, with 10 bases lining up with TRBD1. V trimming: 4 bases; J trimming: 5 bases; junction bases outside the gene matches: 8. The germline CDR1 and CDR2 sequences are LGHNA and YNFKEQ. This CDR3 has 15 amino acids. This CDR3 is CASSPRTGGRHEQYF. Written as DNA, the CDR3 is TGTGCCAGCAGCCCGAGGACAGGGGGTAGACACGAGCAGTACTTC.

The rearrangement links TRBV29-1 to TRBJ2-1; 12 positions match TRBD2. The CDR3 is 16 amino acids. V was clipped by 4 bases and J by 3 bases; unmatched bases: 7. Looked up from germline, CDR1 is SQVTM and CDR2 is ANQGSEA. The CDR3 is CSVAGLAGLNYNEQFF. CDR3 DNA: TGCAGCGTTGCGGGACTAGCGGGTCTGAACTACAATGAGCAGTTCTTC.

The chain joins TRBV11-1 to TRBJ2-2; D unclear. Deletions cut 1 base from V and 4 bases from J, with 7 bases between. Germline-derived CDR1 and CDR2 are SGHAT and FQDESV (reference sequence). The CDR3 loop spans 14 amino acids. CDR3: CASSLEQLTGELFF. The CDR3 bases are TGTGCCAGCAGCTTAGAACAGCTCACCGGGGAGCTGTTTTTT. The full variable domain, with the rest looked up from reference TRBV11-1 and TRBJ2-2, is EAEVAQSPRYKITEKSQAVAFWCDPISGHATLYWYRQILGQGPELLVQFQDESVVDDSQLPKDRFSAERLKGVDSTLKIQPAELGDSAMYLCASSLEQLTGELFFGEGSRLTVL.

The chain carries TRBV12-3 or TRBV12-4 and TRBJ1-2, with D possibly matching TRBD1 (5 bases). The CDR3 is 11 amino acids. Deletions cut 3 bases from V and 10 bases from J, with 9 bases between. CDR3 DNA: TGTGCCAGCAGTTTGGGGCCAATCTACACCTTC. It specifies CASSLGPIYTF.